The 5 T cell receptor beta chains below come from one sample, sequenced in a study of graft-versus-host responses after intestinal transplantation. The table came from immunoSEQ multiplex PCR; TCRdb's copy has only in-frame clones and leaves some out. This table has roughly 56,000 clones, around nine tenths appearing once. The source was PBMCs, collected 118 to 130 days after intestinal transplantation. The receptors come from a human patient who received an intestinal transplant, so some T cells may come from the graft donor.

This clone has a single count. This chain joins TRBV6-1 and TRBJ2-7; D possibly corresponds to TRBD1 (5 bases). The germline CDR1 and CDR2 sequences are MNHNS and SASEGT. V was shortened by 1 base and J by 6 bases, with 28 bases between the two germline ends. The length of the CDR3 is 19 residues. CDR3 DNA: TGTGCCAGCAGTGAAGGAGAGTTCAGGGTTTTCTCCCTCCCAGGCGAGCAGTACTTC. This gives the protein CASSEGEFRVFSLPGEQYF.

This rearrangement joins TRBV30 to TRBJ2-1; D not resolved. The CDR3 is made up of 12 amino acids. The germline CDR1 and CDR2 sequences are GTSNPN and SVGIG (reference sequence). Trimming pared 7 bases from V and 2 bases from J, leaving 9 bases between. In DNA form, the CDR3 reads TGTGCCTCCGAAATCCCCTACAATGAGCAGTTCTTC. It translates to CASEIPYNEQFF.

The chain combines TRBV6-4 with TRBJ1-3; 9 nucleotides match TRBD1. Germline-derived CDR1 and CDR2 are MRHNA and SNTAGT. This CDR3 is built from 17 residues. Trimming at V came to 2 bases and at J to 5 bases, leaving 10 bases not matched to a gene. CDR3 DNA sequence: TGTGCCAGCAGTGACAGATTCAGGGACAGGGTGAGAAACACCATATATTTT. This codes for CASSDRFRDRVRNTIYF.

The table lists this clone with a few counts. The genes are TRBV2 and TRBJ1-2; TRBD1 aligns across 8 bases. V shed 6 bases and J 4 bases; nucleotides not matched to a gene: 7. CDR1 SNHLY and CDR2 FYNNEI come from the germline V gene. This CDR3 contains 14 residues. The CDR3 DNA reads as TGTGCCAGCAGGGACTCGGGACAGGCCTATGGCTACACCTTC. Its protein is CASRDSGQAYGYTF.

This chain connects TRBV4-1 to TRBJ2-5; D gene unclear. The DNA end is more similar to TRBJ2-7, so the J call may be wrong. CDR1 is MGHRA, CDR2 YSYEKL, per germline. The CDR3 loop spans 12 amino acids. The CDR3 sequence is CASSQVGYEQYF. CDR3 coding DNA: TGCGCCAGCAGCCAAGTGGGGTACGAGCAGTACTTC.